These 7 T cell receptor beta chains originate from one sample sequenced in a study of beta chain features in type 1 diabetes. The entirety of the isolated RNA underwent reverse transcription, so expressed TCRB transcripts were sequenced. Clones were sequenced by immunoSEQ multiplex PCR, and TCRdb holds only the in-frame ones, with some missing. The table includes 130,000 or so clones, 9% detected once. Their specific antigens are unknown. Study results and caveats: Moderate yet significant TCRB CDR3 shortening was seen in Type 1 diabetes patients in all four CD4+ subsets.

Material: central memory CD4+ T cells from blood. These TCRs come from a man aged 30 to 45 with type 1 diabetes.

In nucleotides, the CDR3 is TGTGCCAGCAAGCACACTGAAGCTTTCTTT. Encoded protein: CASKHTEAFF. V usage is TRBV28 and J usage is TRBJ1-1; unclear D gene. This CDR3 comprises 10 residues. V shed 7 bases and J shed 3 bases, with 3 bases lying between them. Germline-derived CDR1 and CDR2 are MDHEN and SYDVKM. Variable domain in full (rest from reference TRBV28 and TRBJ1-1): DVKVTQSSRYLVKRTGEKVFLECVQDMDHENMFWYRQDPGLGLRLIYFSYDVKMKEKGDIPEGYSVSREKKERFSLILESASTNQTSMYLCASKHTEAFFGQGTRLTVV.

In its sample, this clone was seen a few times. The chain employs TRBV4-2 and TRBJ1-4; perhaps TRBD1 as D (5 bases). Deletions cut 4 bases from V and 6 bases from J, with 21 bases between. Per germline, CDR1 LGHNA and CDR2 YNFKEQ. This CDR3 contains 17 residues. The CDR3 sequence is CASSPGTVAGMDEKLFF. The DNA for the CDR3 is TGTGCCAGCAGCCCTGGGACGGTCGCGGGAATGGATGAAAAACTGTTTTTT.

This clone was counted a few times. CDR3 protein: CASSPSSGGLDIQYF. The CDR3 bases are TGTGCCAGCAGCCCCTCCTCGGGGGGCCTAGACATTCAGTACTTC. J is TRBJ2-4 and V is TRBV7-2; D possibly corresponds to TRBD2 (7 bases). The V and J ends lost 5 bases and 8 bases respectively, with 19 bases between them. Germline CDR1 SGHTA, CDR2 FQGNSA. The CDR3 totals 15 residues.

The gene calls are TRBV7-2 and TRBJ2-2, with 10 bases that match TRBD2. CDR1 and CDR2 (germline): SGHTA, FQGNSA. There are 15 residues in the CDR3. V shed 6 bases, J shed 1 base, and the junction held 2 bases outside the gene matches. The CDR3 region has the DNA TGTGCCAGCAGGGTAGCGGGGGGGAACACCGGGGAGCTGTTTTTT. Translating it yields CASRVAGGNTGELFF.

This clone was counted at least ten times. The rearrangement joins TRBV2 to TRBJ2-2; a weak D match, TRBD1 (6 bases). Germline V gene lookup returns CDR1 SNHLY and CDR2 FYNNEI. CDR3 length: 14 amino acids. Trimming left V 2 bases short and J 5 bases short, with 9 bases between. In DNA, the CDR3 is TGTGCCAGCAGTGAACAGGGGCCGACCGGGGAGCTGTTTTTT. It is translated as CASSEQGPTGELFF.

In DNA, the CDR3 is TGTGCCAGCAGGGAAACGGACAGGGGGCTGACTTCACCCCTCCACTTT. Translation: CASRETDRGLTSPLHF. This chain joins TRBV27 and TRBJ1-6, with 11 nucleotides matching TRBD1. V trimming: 6 bases; J trimming: 9 bases; junction bases outside the gene matches: 10. Germline CDR1 reads MNHEY; CDR2 reads SMNVEV (reference sequence). This CDR3 contains 16 residues.

CDR3 sequence (DNA): TGTGCCTGGAGTGTACAGTGGGGGGGTAACACCGGGGAGCTGTTTTTT. Translation: CAWSVQWGGNTGELFF. V is TRBV30 and J is TRBJ2-2; TRBD2 agrees at 7 bases. This CDR3 comprises 16 residues. CDR1 and CDR2 from the germline V gene are GTSNPN and SVGIG (reference sequence). Trimming removed 0 bases from V and 2 bases from J; junction bases left unmatched: 6.